These 23 T cell receptor beta chains came from one sample sequenced in a study of blood T cell repertoires in COVID-19 (dated by TCRdb to about 2020). Library preparation used the immunoSEQ multiplex PCR assay. Not all clones reach the TCRdb copy of this immuneACCESS table, which keeps in-frame sequences only. Checked studies attribute under half of the gap to unresolved V genes and leave the rest unexplained. The sample contains hundreds of thousands of clones, 88% of them found a single time. The ten largest clones add up to 6% to 8.5% of the sample. Sequenced input: peripheral blood. These receptors were obtained from a woman aged 70-85 years with COVID-19, enrolled during active disease.

This rearrangement joins TRBV27 to TRBJ1-2, with 8 bases identical to TRBD1. J lost 0 bases, V lost 7 bases, and 1 base had no gene match. Looked up from germline, CDR1 is MNHEY and CDR2 is SMNVEV (reference sequence). CDR3 size: 13 residues. The chain's CDR3 is CASKTGANYGYTF. CDR3 nucleotides: TGTGCCAGCAAGACAGGGGCTAACTATGGCTACACCTTC.

This chain joins TRBV24-1 and TRBJ1-5, with 10 bases identical to TRBD1. J lost 11 bases, V lost 0 bases, and 15 bases had no gene match. The CDR3 spans 18 residues. CDR1 KGHDR and CDR2 SFDVKD come from the germline V gene. The CDR3 spells CATSDLRDGTGVLPAQHF. CDR3 sequence (DNA): TGTGCCACCAGTGATTTGCGGGATGGGACAGGGGTCCTTCCAGCCCAGCATTTT.

This chain's CDR3 is CASSQDGATNYAFF. CDR3 in DNA: TGCGCCAGCAGCCAAGATGGGGCGACGAATTATGCTTTCTTT. The rearrangement links TRBV4-3 to TRBJ1-1; D may be TRBD1 (5 bases). The CDR3 loop spans 14 amino acids. The V end lost 0 bases, the J end lost 11 bases, and 16 bases lay between the germline ends. Germline V gene lookup returns CDR1 LGHNA and CDR2 YSLEER.

V gene TRBV4-3 combines with J gene TRBJ2-1, with D possibly being TRBD2 (5 bases). The CDR3 is 13 amino acids. Trimming stripped 0 bases from V and 6 bases from J, with 6 bases between. Germline lookup yields CDR1 LGHNA and CDR2 YSLEER. CDR3 nucleotide sequence: TGCGCCAGCAGCCAAGATGAGGGCAATGAGCAGTTCTTC. It is translated as CASSQDEGNEQFF.

The V and J genes are TRBV18 and TRBJ2-7; 7 bases map to TRBD1. The V gene end was trimmed by 5 bases and the J gene end by 0 bases; junction bases not matched to a gene: 4. The CDR3 loop spans 14 amino acids. In germline, CDR1 is KGHSH, CDR2 LQKENI. The chain's CDR3 is CASSNRDSSYEQYF. Here the CDR3 DNA reads TGTGCCAGCTCAAACCGGGACAGCTCCTACGAGCAGTACTTC.

The chain employs TRBV29-1 and TRBJ2-5; perhaps TRBD1 as D (6 bases). Germline-derived CDR1 and CDR2 are SQVTM and ANQGSEA. CDR3 length: 12 residues. Trimming pared 2 bases from V and 6 bases from J, leaving 10 bases between. The CDR3 protein is CSVERQGKTQYF. In DNA form, the CDR3 reads TGCAGCGTTGAACGCCAGGGGAAGACCCAGTACTTC.

The rearrangement uses TRBV7-9 and TRBJ2-5; a possible D gene is TRBD2 (6 bases). Deletions cut 7 bases from V and 1 base from J, with 13 bases between. This CDR3 contains 14 residues. In germline, CDR1 is SEHNR, CDR2 FQNEAQ (reference sequence). DNA of the CDR3: TGTGCCAGCACCCCGGACTACTCCCAAGAGACCCAGTACTTC. It yields the protein CASTPDYSQETQYF.

This chain joins TRBV21-1 and TRBJ1-1. TRBV21-1 is tagged as a pseudogene. There are 17 residues in the CDR3. In DNA form, the CDR3 reads TGTGCCAGCAGCAAAGCGCTTCAAAGGGGACTAAACACTGAAGCTTTCTTT. Protein sequence: CASSKALQRGLNTEAFF.

The J gene is TRBJ1-2, the V gene TRBV7-2; TRBD1 aligns across 7 bases. With V trimmed by 0 bases and J by 4 bases, 5 bases remained unmatched. This CDR3 is built from 15 residues. The V gene's germline CDR1 is SGHTA and CDR2 FQGNSA. CDR3 DNA sequence: TGTGCCAGCAGCTTAGCGAGGGGGCCAACCTATGGCTACACCTTC. It encodes CASSLARGPTYGYTF.

The chain has TRBV28 and TRBJ2-7; the match to TRBD2 covers 10 bases. The CDR3 totals 15 residues. Germline values: CDR1 MDHEN, CDR2 SYDVKM. The J segment lost 4 bases and the V segment lost 2 bases, leaving 5 bases of the junction unmatched. The CDR3 here is CASSLRAGGQYEQYF. The CDR3 DNA is TGTGCCAGCAGTTTAAGAGCGGGGGGGCAGTACGAGCAGTACTTC.

The chain combines TRBV5-8 with TRBJ2-3; 11 bases line up with TRBD2. J lost 2 bases, V lost 3 bases, and 5 bases had no gene match. The germline V gene has CDR1 SGHTS and CDR2 YDEGEE. This CDR3 region has 16 residues. The CDR3 region has the DNA TGTGCCAGCAGCTCCGGGACTAGCGGATTCACAGATACGCAGTATTTT. Its translation is CASSSGTSGFTDTQYF.

This clone was observed a single time. This sequence joins TRBV11-2 and TRBJ2-7; D possibly corresponds to TRBD1 (6 bases). Looked up from germline, CDR1 is SGHAT and CDR2 is FQNNGV. CDR3 length: 15 residues. Trimming shortened V by 5 bases and J by 0 bases, and 14 bases separated the two germline ends. CDR3 loop: CASSPQQGPSYEQYF. CDR3 DNA: TGTGCCAGCAGCCCTCAACAGGGACCCTCCTACGAGCAGTACTTC.

A single count supports this clone. V is TRBV7-9 and J is TRBJ1-1; TRBD1 might be the D (6 bases). CDR3 length: 14 residues. Trimming removed 5 bases at V and 0 bases at J, with 10 bases between. Germline CDR1 is SEHNR and CDR2 is FQNEAQ (reference sequence). The CDR3 region is CASSPGQMNTEAFF. The CDR3 DNA sequence: TGTGCCAGCAGCCCCGGACAGATGAACACTGAAGCTTTCTTT.

The V call is TRBV28, the J call TRBJ1-1; 7 nucleotides agree with TRBD1. V was pared by 8 bases and J by 3 bases, with 6 bases of the junction left unmatched. CDR1 and CDR2 (germline): MDHEN, SYDVKM. The CDR3 is 13 residues long. In DNA, the CDR3 is TGTGCCAGCCATCCACAGGGGCACACTGAAGCTTTCTTT. Protein: CASHPQGHTEAFF.

This sequence joins TRBV21-1 and TRBJ2-3; TRBD2, the table's D call, lacks a check against the DNA. TRBV21-1 is annotated as a pseudogene. The CDR3 loop spans 16 amino acids. The CDR3 spells CASLPLDGGHGDTQYF. CDR3 DNA: TGTGCCAGCCTACCCTTGGACGGGGGGCACGGTGATACGCAGTATTTT.

CDR3 DNA sequence: TGCGCCAGCAGCCAAGATAGGACTGTCCAAGAGACCCAGTACTTC. Amino acid sequence: CASSQDRTVQETQYF. This chain uses TRBV4-3 with TRBJ2-5; possibly TRBD2 for D (5 bases). The germline V and J ends were trimmed by 0 bases and 1 base, with 9 bases remaining between them. The germline V gene has CDR1 LGHNA and CDR2 YSLEER. The CDR3 extends over 15 amino acids.

The chain uses TRBV3-1 (or the pseudogene TRBV3-2) and TRBJ1-1; D unresolved. This CDR3 has 13 amino acids. Per germline, CDR1 LGHDT and CDR2 YNNKEL (reference sequence). V lost 5 bases and J lost 1, with 8 bases in between. DNA of the CDR3: TGTGCCAGCAGCGTCGGTCCGAACACTGAAGCTTTCTTT. The encoded protein is CASSVGPNTEAFF.

The chain has TRBV5-8 and TRBJ1-2, with a tentative D call TRBD1 (5 bases). The CDR3 loop spans 15 amino acids. Trimming took off 0 bases at V and 4 bases at J, with 13 bases between the two ends. Germline CDR1 is SGHTS and CDR2 is YDEGEE. The CDR3 coding sequence is TGTGCCAGCAGCTTGGGAAGAGGCAGGGCCTATGGCTACACCTTC. Translation gives CASSLGRGRAYGYTF. The complete variable domain, with remaining parts taken from reference TRBV5-8 and TRBJ1-2, reads EAGVTQSPTHLIKTRGQQATLRCSPISGHTSVYWYQQALGLGLQFLLWYDEGEERNRGNFPPRFSGRQFPNYSSELNVNALELEDSALYLCASSLGRGRAYGYTFGSGTRLTVV.

The rearrangement uses TRBV6-5 and TRBJ2-1, with TRBD1 matching 9 bases. Germline CDR1 and CDR2: MNHEY and SVGAGI. CDR3 length equals 16 residues. The J segment lost 3 bases and the V segment lost 4 bases, leaving 7 bases of the junction unmatched. As DNA, the CDR3 is TGTGCCAGCAGTTCCCGGGACAGGGATTACTACAATGAGCAGTTCTTC. It codes for CASSSRDRDYYNEQFF.

CDR3 DNA: TGTGCCAGCAGCCCGCGGGGTAGCTCCTACGAGCAGTACTTC. Its translation is CASSPRGSSYEQYF. The chain combines TRBV13 with TRBJ2-7; D perhaps matches TRBD2 (6 bases). V lost 5 bases and J lost 0, with 11 bases in between. The CDR3 sequence is 14 residues long. Germline CDR1 is PRHDT and CDR2 is FYEKMQ (reference sequence). The full variable domain, with the rest looked up from reference TRBV13 and TRBJ2-7, is AAGVIQSPRHLIKEKRETATLKCYPIPRHDTVYWYQQGPGQDPQFLISFYEKMQSDKGSIPDRFSAQQFSDYHSELNMSSLELGDSALYFCASSPRGSSYEQYFGPGTRLTVT.

The V and J genes are TRBV28 and TRBJ1-1; TRBD1 is a possible D gene (5 bases). This CDR3 is built from 13 residues. V was cut by 7 bases and J by 2 bases, with 11 bases left in between. The germline V gene encodes CDR1 MDHEN and CDR2 SYDVKM. CDR3 nucleotide sequence: TGTGCCAGCACCCCGGGGGTAAACACTGAAGCTTTCTTT. This sequence encodes CASTPGVNTEAFF.

V is TRBV9 and J is TRBJ1-4, with TRBD1 matching 9 bases. Germline V gene lookup returns CDR1 SGDLS and CDR2 YYNGEE. V lost 0 bases to trimming and J lost 7 bases; unmatched junction nucleotides: 7. The CDR3 length is 16 residues. The chain's CDR3 is CASSVGTGAQGEKLFF. As DNA, the CDR3 is TGTGCCAGCAGCGTAGGGACAGGGGCTCAGGGTGAAAAACTGTTTTTT.

On this clone: The CDR3 does not end in the conserved phenylalanine or tryptophan, so this is likely a read error. No DNA is shown, since the ends of the CDR3 on it are uncertain; the CDR3 is the one TCRdb lists. The rearrangement joins TRBV5-8 to TRBJ1-2. The CDR3 comprises 11 residues, both ends counted. Germline V CDR1 and CDR2: SGHTS, YDEGEE. CDR3 residues: CASSSFGGVLA.